These 13 T cell receptor beta chains were sequenced from one sample in a study of T cells in Graves' hyperthyroidism and ophthalmopathy. Researchers amplified the TCR beta CDR3 regions from RNA transcripts. A set of HTBI primers served as the primers for a first-round RT-PCR of the TCR CDR3. TCRdb reprocessed the multiplex PCR reads with MiXCR, giving one entry per CDR3 protein. Seen here are 110,000 to 150,000 distinct CDR3 sequences, approximately 20% observed once, and the top ten hold more than 60%. Sequenced material: blood. The receptor source for this set is a woman aged 45 to 65 with Graves' hyperthyroidism that later progressed to Graves' ophthalmopathy.

This clonotype occurred many times. CDR3 sequence reads: CASSSGRAETQYF. The CDR3 DNA sequence: TGTGCCAGCAGTAGCGGGAGGGCCGAGACCCAGTACTTC. The rearrangement joins TRBV2 to TRBJ2-5; 10 bases line up with TRBD2. CDR3 size: 13 residues. The germline gives CDR1 SNHLY, CDR2 FYNNEI. Germline trimming cut 5 bases from V and 5 bases from J; bases unmatched to any gene: 2.

V gene TRBV30 combines with J gene TRBJ1-6, with D possibly matching TRBD1 (6 bases). V lost 2 bases and J 7 bases, leaving 15 bases between the germline ends. CDR3 size: 15 residues. CDR1 and CDR2 (germline): GTSNPN, SVGIG (reference sequence). This CDR3 is CAWSTSDRRNSPLHF. CDR3 DNA: TGTGCCTGGAGTACCTCGGACAGACGAAATTCACCCCTCCACTTT.

The chain joins TRBV18 to TRBJ2-2, with D possibly TRBD1 on 5 matching bases. Germline V gives CDR1 KGHSH, CDR2 LQKENI. Trimming shortened V by 0 bases and J by 5 bases, and 10 bases separated the two germline ends. CDR3 length equals 15 residues. The CDR3 coding sequence is TGTGCCAGCTCACCACCGCGCCAGGGTACCGGGGAGCTGTTTTTT. It yields the protein CASSPPRQGTGELFF.

The table lists this clonotype with many counts. V usage is TRBV15 and J usage is TRBJ2-2; D not certain. This CDR3 comprises 15 residues. Trimming stripped 0 bases from V and 1 base from J, with 6 bases between. Germline assignment: CDR1 LNHNV and CDR2 YYDKDF (reference sequence). The CDR3 here is CATSRDLQNTGELFF. DNA of the CDR3: TGTGCCACCAGCAGAGATCTGCAGAACACCGGGGAGCTGTTTTTT.

This clonotype has ten or more counts. This sequence joins TRBV2 and TRBJ2-1; no firm D call. V lost 8 bases and J lost 4, with 9 bases in between. Germline loops: CDR1 SNHLY, CDR2 FYNNEI. The CDR3 length is 12 residues. The CDR3 DNA reads as TGTGCCAGCCGGACGGGTTACAATGAGCAGTTCTTC. Its translation: CASRTGYNEQFF.

This clonotype was detected once. A much more abundant neighbour one base away suggests this may be a read error. The chain has TRBV2 and TRBJ2-7; D is perhaps TRBD1 (5 bases). Germline CDR1 reads SNHLY; CDR2 reads FYNNEI. The CDR3 covers 14 residues. DNA for the CDR3: TGTGCCGGCAGCGAGGACACGCCCTCCTACGAGCAGTACTTC. Its protein is CAGSEDTPSYEQYF.

V is TRBV28 and J is TRBJ2-2; 11 nucleotides agree with TRBD2. Trimming cost V 2 bases and J 4 bases; bases outside gene matches: 9. CDR1 is MDHEN, CDR2 SYDVKM, per germline. CDR3 length: 18 residues. Written as DNA, the CDR3 is TGTGCCAGCAGTTTAATCGGGTTTAGCGGGAGGGGCACCGGGGAGCTGTTTTTT. Its translation: CASSLIGFSGRGTGELFF.

This clonotype was counted only a few times. The V gene is TRBV13, the J gene TRBJ1-2; no clear D gene. The CDR3 has 17 residues. Looked up from germline, CDR1 is PRHDT and CDR2 is FYEKMQ (reference sequence). The V end was cut by 1 base, the J end by 0 bases, with 15 bases between. CDR3 loop: CASSLVGDGLANYGYTF. CDR3 sequence (DNA): TGTGCCAGCAGCTTAGTCGGCGACGGCCTTGCTAACTATGGCTACACCTTC.

The chain employs TRBV7-2 and TRBJ2-7; no clear D. V gave up 0 bases and J gave up 6 bases, with 3 bases separating them. Germline V CDR1 and CDR2: SGHTA, FQGNSA. The CDR3 loop spans 11 amino acids. For the CDR3, the DNA is TGTGCCAGCAGCTTAGCGTTCGAGCAGTACTTC. Protein product: CASSLAFEQYF.

This clonotype was recorded many times. The chain links TRBV7-9 to TRBJ2-1, with 8 bases fitting TRBD2. Germline-derived CDR1 and CDR2 are SEHNR and FQNEAQ (reference sequence). V gave up 5 bases and J gave up 6 bases; unmatched junction bases: 6. The CDR3 has 14 residues. Here the CDR3 reads CASSNQLAANEQFF. In nucleotides, the CDR3 is TGTGCCAGCAGCAACCAACTAGCGGCCAATGAGCAGTTCTTC.

The chain carries TRBV19 and TRBJ2-1; 13 bases line up with TRBD2. Germline CDR1 reads LNHDA; CDR2 reads SQIVND (reference sequence). The CDR3 length is 16 residues. The V gene end was trimmed by 5 bases and the J gene end by 9 bases; junction bases not matched to a gene: 10. As DNA, the CDR3 is TGTGCCAGTAGTTCGACCGGGACTAGCGGGATAGGTGAGCAGTTCTTC. Translated: CASSSTGTSGIGEQFF. Complete variable domain (other parts from reference TRBV19 and TRBJ2-1): DGGITQSPKYLFRKEGQNVTLSCEQNLNHDAMYWYRQDPGQGLRLIYYSQIVNDFQKGDIAEGYSVSREKKESFPLTVTSAQKNPTAFYLCASSSTGTSGIGEQFFGPGTRLTVL.

As concerns this clonotype: One end of the junction fails to match germline, which may point to a read error. The V gene is TRBV20-1, the J gene TRBJ1-6; D might be TRBD1 (5 bases). Per the germline V gene, CDR1 is DFQATT and CDR2 is SNEGSKA (reference sequence). The CDR3 covers 14 residues. The DNA for the CDR3 is TGCAGTGCCAGAGCGGGAGGGGAGAATTCACCCCTCCACTTT. It yields the protein CSARAGGENSPLHF.

This clonotype was observed many times. The chain uses TRBV28 and TRBJ2-7; 7 nucleotides match TRBD1. Losses at the gene ends were 4 bases for V and 6 bases for J; bases not matched to a gene: 6. Looked up from germline, CDR1 is MDHEN and CDR2 is SYDVKM. The CDR3 length is 13 residues. The CDR3 here is CASSSRQGREQYF. DNA of the CDR3: TGTGCCAGCAGTTCCCGACAGGGACGCGAGCAGTACTTC.